The present entry profiles one TCR beta chain with its context. Its antigen is not identified. From germline, CDR1 is SEHNR and CDR2 FQNEAQ (reference sequence). This CDR3 contains 15 residues. V lost 4 bases and J 0 bases, leaving 10 bases between the germline ends. This entry comes from a study of graft-versus-host responses after intestinal transplantation. Study background: Transplant types were multivisceral, liver-intestinal, or isolated intestinal. Findings and caveats of the study: Allografts from individuals with graft-donor T cell macrochimerism displayed high graft-versus-host to host-versus-graft clonal ratios. With peak circulating GvH clone levels came an association with early post-transplant HvG declines.

Sequenced by immunoSEQ multiplex PCR; TCRdb stores in-frame clones only, minus some. The profile covers about 27,000 clones, with approximately 96% appearing a single time and 0.82% taken by the ten largest. The chain links TRBV7-9 to TRBJ2-1, with D unresolved. The sequence was collected from a human patient who received an intestinal transplant, so some T cells may come from the graft donor. The sample here was PBMCs, taken around 29 days after intestinal transplant. The CDR3: CASSSRRSSYNEQFF. CDR3 bases: TGTGCCAGCAGCTCGCGCCGGAGCTCCTACAATGAGCAGTTCTTC.